Below, one T cell receptor beta chain is given with its context. Its antigen is currently unknown. The source of the sample is a study of cytomegalovirus exposure and HLA in healthy donors. The PCR ran on 60 Vbeta and 13 Jbeta primers. Assay used: immunoSEQ multiplex PCR; TCRdb lists only in-frame clones, some missing. Of 190,000 or so clones in the sample, 82% were seen once. Study results and limitations: HLA alleles were associated with roughly 15,000 TCR beta sequences in a later analysis at 0.05 false discovery rate.

The sample comprised PBMCs. This clonotype originated in a boy aged 2 to 10 in good health and CMV-seronegative.

The CDR3 protein is CASSHWTDEETQYF. The CDR3 region has the DNA TGCGCCAGCAGCCATTGGACAGACGAAGAGACCCAGTACTTC. The chain carries TRBV4-1 and TRBJ2-5; tentatively, D is TRBD1 (6 bases). The CDR3 extends over 14 amino acids. Germline V gene data show CDR1 as MGHRA and CDR2 as YSYEKL. Trimming took 3 bases from V and 3 from J, leaving 11 bases between them.